This TCR beta chain originates from a study of vaccination effects on CD4 cells after COVID-19 (dated by TCRdb to 2022 to 2024). General notes on the study: In the ViraFEST assay, PBMC were stimulated with viral peptide pools, and TCR sequencing was then used to find antigen-specific CD4+ T cell clonotypes based on their expansion. Participants received two doses of either the BNT162b2 or the mRNA-1273 mRNA SARS-CoV-2 vaccine. Each well held two million PBMC cultured in IMDM containing roughly 5.1% human AB serum, roughly 9.6 IU/ml IL-2 and gentamicin, along with roughly 10 ug/ml peptides. The study compared SARS-CoV-2 spike-specific CD4+ TCR repertoires before and after mRNA vaccination in COVID-19 convalescent patients and infection-naive vaccine recipients. A total of 10 COVID-19 convalescent patients and a few SARS-CoV-2-naive healthy vaccine recipients were included in the full study. Cultures from other donors in the study were sequenced using the Oncomine TCR Beta short-read assay on an Illumina iSeq 100. The study at large found these results: At late post-vaccination timepoints, both infection-induced and vaccine-induced clones showed marked clonal contraction, consistent with waning T cell responses. The study was limited by a small number of convalescent patients and lacked early post-infection timepoints. In healthy vaccine recipients, vaccine-induced clones were almost all SARS-CoV-2 mono-reactive, with only 1 of 255 being cross-reactive with common cold coronaviruses.

Notes on this clone: This clone's antigen is unknown. No quality values exist for individual bases; no much larger clone is one base distant.

After more than nine days of culture, CD4+ T cells were isolated with the EasySep CD4+ T cell isolation kit. The absence of prior SARS-CoV-2 infection in healthy vaccine recipients was confirmed by negative nucleocapsid antibodies before and after vaccination. On days 3 and 7, half of the culture medium was replaced with fresh IL-2-containing medium. Unless otherwise noted, each peptide stimulation condition was cultured in triplicate wells. Using Ficoll-Paque Plus gradient centrifugation, PBMC were separated from whole blood and then either used fresh or cryopreserved at -140C. Genomic DNA was extracted from cultured CD4+ T cells with the QIAamp micro DNA kit. Sequences SNHLY (CDR1) and FYNNEI (CDR2) are obtained from the germline V gene. V is shortened by 1 base, J by 7 bases, and the region joining them spans 5 bases. Inclusive of the bounding cysteine and phenylalanine, the CDR3 is 12 residues long. The read is trimmed to its CDR3 DNA, 36 bases read in frame from base 1.

Library preparation was by the immunoSEQ multiplex PCR assay. DNA from the cultured and isolated CD4+ T cells underwent TCR beta CDR3 sequencing. Per the original workflow: The analysis removed non-productive TCR sequences, trimmed reads to the CDR3 region, and retained only CDR3s that were 7 or more amino acids long. Antigen-specific clonotypes were identified using the MANAFEST web app by comparison of expansion in peptide wells against reference cultures. For clones to be considered positive, expansion at FDR<0.05 versus reference and all other wells, an odds ratio above 5, and a frequency above 0.1% in two replicate wells were required. Clonotypes significantly expanded in SARS-CoV-2 spike wells and in at least one common cold coronavirus spike condition were defined as cross-reactive. CDR3 similarity was assessed by Levenshtein distance using the stringdist R package, and unrooted trees were constructed with ape in R 3.6.1. Not all clones reach the TCRdb copy of this immuneACCESS table, which keeps in-frame sequences only. Checked studies attribute under half of the gap to unresolved V genes and leave the rest unexplained. For V, J and clone size, that table is used; D and trimming come from the DNA. This sample lists around 35,000 clones; roughly 74% were detected once. The top ten clonotypes cover 2.5% to 3.5% of the sample.

The input for sequencing was CD4+ T cells from PBMCs cultured without peptide, taken before COVID-19 vaccination. This receptor chain uses TRBV2 and TRBJ1-5; the D gene cannot be resolved reliably. The source of this sequence is a human donor who received a COVID-19 vaccine. The DNA sequence is TGTGCCAGCAGTGAAGAAATACAGCCCCAGCATTTT. Its coded protein is CASSEEIQPQHF. Here the CDR3 is joined to the reference TRBV2 and TRBJ1-5 genes, and the full variable domain is: EPEVTQTPSHQVTQMGQEVILRCVPISNHLYFYWYRQILGQKVEFLVSFYNNEISEKSEIFDDQFSVERPDGSNFTLKIRSTKLEDSAMYFCASSEEIQPQHFGDGTRLSIL.